This T cell receptor (beta chain) appears in the sequencing data of a study of identical twins. TCRdb reprocessed the 5' RACE reads with MiXCR, giving one entry per CDR3 protein. Among some 97,000 distinct CDR3 sequences listed, 4.5% to 6.5% were seen once. This clonotype occurred many times. Its specificity is unknown. In germline, CDR1 is LNHDA, CDR2 SQIVND (reference sequence). The CDR3 runs to 16 residues. V was pared by 6 bases and J by 1 base, with 16 bases between. The study, taken as a whole, reports: Within beta out-of-frame sequences, the excess sharing observed between twins was weaker.

The chain employs TRBV19 and TRBJ1-5; D ambiguous. The sample comprised memory T cells sorted from blood. This clonotype was sampled from a woman aged 45-59 years in good health. The CDR3 here is CASRWGAPGSNQPQHF. The CDR3 nucleotides read TGTGCCAGTAGATGGGGAGCACCTGGGAGCAATCAGCCCCAGCATTTT.